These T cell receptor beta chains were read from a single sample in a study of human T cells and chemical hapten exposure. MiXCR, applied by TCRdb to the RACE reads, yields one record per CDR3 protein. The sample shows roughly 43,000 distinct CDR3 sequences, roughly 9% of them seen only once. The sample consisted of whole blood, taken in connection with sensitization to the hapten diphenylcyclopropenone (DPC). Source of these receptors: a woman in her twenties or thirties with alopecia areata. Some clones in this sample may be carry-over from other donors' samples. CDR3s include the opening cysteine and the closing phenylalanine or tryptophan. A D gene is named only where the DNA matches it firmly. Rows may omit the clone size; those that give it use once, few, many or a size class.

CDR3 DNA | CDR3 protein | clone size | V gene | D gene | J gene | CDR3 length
TGTGCCAGCAGCTTGAAGAGACAGGGGGCCTACGAGCAGTACTTC | CASSLKRQGAYEQYF | few | TRBV5-4 | TRBD1 | TRBJ2-7 | 15
TGTGCCAGCAGCTCATTCGGACTAGCGGGGCAAGAGACCCAGTACTTC | CASSSFGLAGQETQYF | - | TRBV5-4 | TRBD2 | TRBJ2-5 | 16
TGCAGTGCTAGAGATCTCAGGGGGCAGTACTTC | CSARDLRGQYF | few | TRBV20-1 | - | TRBJ2-7 | 11
TGCGCCAGCAGCTCGGCAGGTACAGGGAACACCGGGGAGCTGTTTTTT | CASSSAGTGNTGELFF | many | TRBV5-1 | - | TRBJ2-2 | 16
TGTGCCAGCAGTTTCGGGGCACAAGAGACCCAGTACTTC | CASSFGAQETQYF | - | TRBV27 | - | TRBJ2-5 | 13
TGTGCCAGCACCATACAGGCCGCACAGGGGGCGAGAGGCACTGAAGCTTTCTTT | CASTIQAAQGARGTEAFF | - | TRBV6-2/TRBV6-3 | TRBD1 | TRBJ1-1 | 18
TGTGCCAGCAGCTTAGGTCCCTCTGGAAACACCATATATTTT | CASSLGPSGNTIYF | few | TRBV7-9 | - | TRBJ1-3 | 14
TGTGCCAGCAGCCCCGAATCCTATAATTCACCCCTCCACTTT | CASSPESYNSPLHF | - | TRBV7-9 | - | TRBJ1-6 | 14
TGTGCCAGCAGTATATACCAGGGGGCCAGAACTAACACAGATACGCAGTATTTT | CASSIYQGARTNTDTQYF | - | TRBV6-2/TRBV6-3 | TRBD1 | TRBJ2-3 | 18
TGTGCCAGCAGTTTGGGACTAGCGGGAAATGAGCAGTTCTTC | CASSLGLAGNEQFF | many | TRBV12-3/TRBV12-4 | TRBD2 | TRBJ2-1 | 14
TGCAGTGCTAAGCCCCCCCTTAGCGGGGGGGAGACCCAGTACTTC | CSAKPPLSGGETQYF | few | TRBV20-1 | TRBD2 | TRBJ2-5 | 15
TGTGCCAGCAGCTCAAGACGGGGAGAGCAGTTCTTC | CASSSRRGEQFF | - | TRBV7-6 | - | TRBJ2-1 | 12
TGCAGCGTGGTAGCGGGGGGGCAGGAGACCCAGTACTTC | CSVVAGGQETQYF | - | TRBV29-1 | TRBD2 | TRBJ2-5 | 13
TGTGCCAGCTCACCGACAGGGAGCCAGCCCCAGCATTTT | CASSPTGSQPQHF | many | TRBV18 | TRBD1 | TRBJ1-5 | 13
TGTGCCAGCAGTTACCGACAGGGGTACGAGCAGTACTTC | CASSYRQGYEQYF | many | TRBV6-5 | TRBD1 | TRBJ2-7 | 13
TGCGCCAGCAGCCCACCTAGCGCGGGTTCCTACGAGCAGTACTTC | CASSPPSAGSYEQYF | many | TRBV5-1 | - | TRBJ2-7 | 15
TGTGCCAGCAGTCCGAGTAGCAATCAGCCCCAGCATTTT | CASSPSSNQPQHF | - | TRBV27 | - | TRBJ1-5 | 13
TGTGCCAGCAGCTTAACGAACGGCGCTGAAGCTTTCTTT | CASSLTNGAEAFF | - | TRBV7-3 | - | TRBJ1-1 | 13
TGTGCCAGCAGCCCCCGACAGGCCCCGGGGGAGCAGTACTTC | CASSPRQAPGEQYF | few | TRBV7-6 | - | TRBJ2-7 | 14
TGTGCCAGTACCCCGGGACAGCAGAACACTGAAGCTTTCTTT | CASTPGQQNTEAFF | many | TRBV19 | TRBD1 | TRBJ1-1 | 14
TGTGCCAGCAGCTGGGGACAGACGTATGGCTACACCTTC | CASSWGQTYGYTF | - | TRBV11-1 | TRBD1 | TRBJ1-2 | 13
TGTGCCTGGAGTTTAACCTGGACGGGCTCCTACGAGCAGTACTTC | CAWSLTWTGSYEQYF | few | TRBV30 | - | TRBJ2-7 | 15
TGTGCCAGCAGTACCGGGACAGATGGAAGTGCCTACGAGCAGTACTTC | CASSTGTDGSAYEQYF | - | TRBV6-2/TRBV6-3 | TRBD1 | TRBJ2-7 | 16
TGCGCCAGCACCCGGACAGGGTGGAACGAGCAGTACTTC | CASTRTGWNEQYF | - | TRBV10-2 | TRBD1 | TRBJ2-7 | 13